The 24 T cell receptor beta chains below come from one sample, sequenced in a study of blood T cell repertoires in COVID-19. Method: immunoSEQ multiplex PCR; TCRdb's copy keeps in-frame clones and lacks some. In the table there are a few hundred thousand clones, more than 75% of which are singletons. Sequenced sample: PBMCs or T cells enriched from blood (not recorded which). The source is a man aged 40-49 years in a cohort exposed to, infected with or recovered from COVID-19 (not recorded which).

This clone was observed a handful of times. The chain recombines TRBV27 with TRBJ2-1, with 7 bases identical to TRBD1. Trimming took 5 bases from V and 2 from J; bases not matched to a gene: 6. The CDR3 extends over 15 amino acids. Germline loops: CDR1 MNHEY, CDR2 SMNVEV (reference sequence). The CDR3 DNA reads as TGTGCCAGCAGTCAGACAGGGATGGCCTACAATGAGCAGTTCTTC. Its protein product is CASSQTGMAYNEQFF.

A single count supports this clone. This sequence joins TRBV28 and TRBJ1-2, with D possibly matching TRBD1 (6 bases). The germline CDR1 and CDR2 sequences are MDHEN and SYDVKM. The CDR3 loop spans 14 amino acids. Trimming shortened V by 3 bases and J by 1 base, and 9 bases separated the two germline ends. The CDR3 protein is CASSLVQGNYGYTF. DNA for the CDR3: TGTGCCAGCAGTTTGGTACAGGGTAACTATGGCTACACCTTC.

A few counts support this clone. The chain uses TRBV11-2 and TRBJ1-6, with D maybe TRBD1 (5 bases). Germline-derived CDR1 and CDR2 are SGHAT and FQNNGV. V lost 5 bases and J 10 bases, leaving 9 bases between the germline ends. This CDR3 has 12 residues. The CDR3 here is CASSTGGSPLHF. CDR3 DNA: TGTGCCAGCAGCACCGGGGGATCACCCCTCCACTTT.

The chain carries TRBV10-2 and TRBJ1-1; D unclear. CDR3 size: 12 residues. Germline V lookup: CDR1 WSHSY, CDR2 SAAADI. Trimming cost V 8 bases and J 4 bases, with 11 bases left between them. The CDR3 region is CASFREGTEAFF. As DNA, the CDR3 is TGCGCCAGCTTCCGGGAGGGCACTGAAGCTTTCTTT.

The table lists this clone with a few counts. The V and J genes are TRBV4-1 and TRBJ2-6, with a tentative D call TRBD1 (5 bases). CDR3 length: 20 amino acids. V was trimmed by 0 bases and J by 2 bases, leaving 20 bases between them. CDR1 is MGHRA, CDR2 YSYEKL, per germline. CDR3: CASSQDQHSSQGTGANVLTF. CDR3 coding DNA: TGCGCCAGCAGCCAAGACCAACATTCGTCCCAGGGAACTGGGGCCAACGTCCTGACTTTC.

There are a few counts of this clone. The chain employs TRBV5-4 and TRBJ2-3; TRBD2 matches at 7 bases. There are 17 residues in the CDR3. V lost 0 bases to trimming and J lost 3 bases; unmatched junction nucleotides: 10. Germline V lookup: CDR1 SGHNT, CDR2 YYREEE (reference sequence). CDR3 coding DNA: TGTGCCAGCAGCTTGGCCTGGGCGGGAGACTATACAGATACGCAGTATTTT. Its protein is CASSLAWAGDYTDTQYF.

The chain joins TRBV19 to TRBJ1-5; 8 nucleotides match TRBD1. V was pared by 2 bases and J by 2 bases, with 11 bases of the junction left unmatched. Germline CDR1 LNHDA, CDR2 SQIVND (reference sequence). This CDR3 region has 18 residues. This chain's CDR3 is CASSISRTGFLGNQPQHF. DNA of the CDR3: TGTGCCAGTAGTATATCTCGGACAGGGTTCCTTGGCAATCAGCCCCAGCATTTT.

The rearrangement joins TRBV10-3 to TRBJ2-1, with TRBD1 as a possible D gene (6 bases). The CDR3 has 13 amino acids. Germline CDR1 ENHRY, CDR2 SYGVKD. V dropped 4 bases and J dropped 2 bases, with 6 bases sitting between them. CDR3 residues: CAISGTAYNEQFF. The CDR3 DNA follows: TGTGCCATCAGTGGGACAGCCTACAATGAGCAGTTCTTC.

The rearrangement uses TRBV3-1 (or the pseudogene TRBV3-2) and TRBJ2-3; 7 positions agree with TRBD2. CDR1 LGHDT and CDR2 YNNKEL come from the germline V gene (reference sequence). CDR3 length equals 15 residues. V was clipped by 4 bases and J by 0 bases; unmatched bases: 4. The CDR3, as DNA: TGTGCCAGCAGCCTTCAGCGGGGTAGCACAGATACGCAGTATTTT. Its translation: CASSLQRGSTDTQYF.

This clone was counted once. The chain employs TRBV6-5 and TRBJ2-5, with TRBD2 identical over 9 bases. V gave up 6 bases and J gave up 4 bases; unmatched junction bases: 6. Germline V CDR1 and CDR2: MNHEY, SVGAGI. The CDR3 is 14 amino acids. Here the CDR3 reads CASRTISGRETQYF. For the CDR3, the DNA is TGTGCCAGCAGGACGATTAGCGGGAGAGAGACCCAGTACTTC.

This clone has only one observation. The chain couples TRBV28 to TRBJ1-2, with TRBD1 matching 9 bases. The CDR3 extends over 13 amino acids. Unmatched junction bases numbered 4, after V lost 5 bases and J lost 6 bases. Germline V lookup: CDR1 MDHEN, CDR2 SYDVKM. CDR3 sequence (DNA): TGTGCCAGCAGTAGGACAGGGGAAAATGGCTACACCTTC. It translates to CASSRTGENGYTF.

This chain connects TRBV5-1 to TRBJ1-4; TRBD1 matches at 8 bases. CDR1 is SGHRS and CDR2 is YFSETQ in the germline V gene. Trimming removed 0 bases from V and 5 bases from J; junction bases left unmatched: 0. CDR3 length equals 14 residues. The CDR3 DNA is TGCGCCAGCAGCTTGGACAGGGGGAATGAAAAACTGTTTTTT. Translating gives CASSLDRGNEKLFF.

This clone was observed a handful of times. The chain employs TRBV30 and TRBJ2-3; 7 bases map to TRBD1. CDR3 length equals 13 residues. Germline lookup yields CDR1 GTSNPN and CDR2 SVGIG (reference sequence). Trimming took 7 bases from V and 0 from J; bases not matched to a gene: 4. DNA for the CDR3: TGTGCCTCAGACAGGGCTAGCACAGATACGCAGTATTTT. Its translation: CASDRASTDTQYF.

The chain combines TRBV5-5 with TRBJ1-6; no clear D gene. Germline lookup yields CDR1 SGHKS and CDR2 YYEKEE (reference sequence). The CDR3 spans 15 residues. V was pared by 4 bases and J by 7 bases, with 15 bases between. The CDR3 nucleotides read TGTGCCAGCAGCCGCTTCCCGGGAACGAATTCACCCCTCCACTTT. It translates to CASSRFPGTNSPLHF.

This clone was counted a few times. This chain uses TRBV6-2 or TRBV6-3 with TRBJ2-1; 12 nucleotides agree with TRBD2. Germline V gene data show CDR1 as MNHEY and CDR2 as SVGEGT. CDR3 length: 17 residues. V dropped 6 bases and J dropped 7; count of bases not matched to a gene: 13. DNA of the CDR3: TGTGCCAGCAGCCCCCCTAGCGGGAGGGCCTCGTGGAATGAGCAGTTCTTC. Residues: CASSPPSGRASWNEQFF.

The gene calls are TRBV6-5 and TRBJ2-7; D not certain. Germline loops: CDR1 MNHEY, CDR2 SVGAGI. The CDR3 is made up of 12 amino acids. Trimming took off 5 bases at V and 3 bases at J, with 8 bases between the two ends. CDR3 sequence: CASSPSFYEQYF. In DNA form, the CDR3 reads TGTGCCAGCAGTCCCAGTTTCTACGAGCAGTACTTC.

The chain combines TRBV5-1 with TRBJ2-7, with TRBD1 matching over 8 bases. The CDR3 contains 15 residues. Germline lookup yields CDR1 SGHRS and CDR2 YFSETQ. Losses at the gene ends were 0 bases for V and 5 bases for J; bases not matched to a gene: 7. CDR3 loop: CASSLDRGTVDEQYF. The CDR3 nucleotides are TGCGCCAGCAGCTTGGACAGGGGGACGGTCGACGAGCAGTACTTC. Full variable domain (rest looked up from reference TRBV5-1 and TRBJ2-7): KAGVTQTPRYLIKTRGQQVTLSCSPISGHRSVSWYQQTPGQGLQFLFEYFSETQRNKGNFPGRFSGRQFSNSRSEMNVSTLELGDSALYLCASSLDRGTVDEQYFGPGTRLTVT.

This chain uses TRBV27 with TRBJ2-1; 12 bases fit TRBD2. Germline V gives CDR1 MNHEY, CDR2 SMNVEV (reference sequence). The CDR3 runs 15 residues. V shed 5 bases, J shed 8 bases, and the junction held 7 bases outside the gene matches. CDR3 bases: TGTGCCAGCAGTCCACGACTAGCGGGAGATCATGAGCAGTTCTTC. Its protein product is CASSPRLAGDHEQFF.

The chain links TRBV7-9 to TRBJ1-4; TRBD1 matches 8 bases. Germline V gives CDR1 SEHNR, CDR2 FQNEAQ (reference sequence). V lost 5 bases, J lost 5 bases, and 10 bases stayed unmatched. The CDR3 totals 16 residues. This chain's CDR3 is CASSPSRGRLNEKLFF. For the CDR3, the DNA is TGTGCCAGCAGCCCTTCCAGGGGGCGGTTAAATGAAAAACTGTTTTTT.

This chain uses TRBV18 with TRBJ2-1; D call uncertain. Looked up from germline, CDR1 is KGHSH and CDR2 is LQKENI. CDR3 length: 14 residues. V was cut by 2 bases and J by 5 bases, with 10 bases left in between. CDR3 sequence: CASSPSNVDNEQFF. As DNA, the CDR3 is TGTGCCAGCTCACCAAGCAACGTCGACAATGAGCAGTTCTTC.

V and J are TRBV29-1 and TRBJ2-7; D is possibly TRBD2 (6 bases). CDR3 length: 12 amino acids. The ends were cut back, 3 bases at V and 3 bases at J, with 9 bases in the middle. The V gene's germline CDR1 is SQVTM and CDR2 ANQGSEA. The CDR3 loop is CSVDRGGYEQYF. DNA for the CDR3: TGCAGCGTTGATAGGGGAGGCTACGAGCAGTACTTC.

V and J are TRBV10-2 and TRBJ1-1; D gene unclear. Germline CDR1 reads WSHSY; CDR2 reads SAAADI. The CDR3 sequence is 13 residues long. The V end lost 3 bases, the J end lost 1 base, and 6 bases lay between the germline ends. The CDR3 nucleotides read TGCGCCAGCAGTGAACGGTGGAACACTGAAGCTTTCTTT. Translated: CASSERWNTEAFF.

The chain's CDR3 is CASSDLESSYEQYF. CDR3 DNA sequence: TGTGCCAGCAGTGATCTGGAGAGCTCCTACGAGCAGTACTTC. The chain is built from TRBV2 and TRBJ2-7, with D unresolved. The germline V gene has CDR1 SNHLY and CDR2 FYNNEI. V gave up 3 bases and J gave up 0 bases, with 9 bases separating them. The CDR3 loop spans 14 amino acids.

The sample holds many counts of this clone. The CDR3 here is CASSSPAGGNIQYF. CDR3 nucleotides: TGTGCCAGCAGCTCCCCGGCAGGGGGGAACATTCAGTACTTC. The chain links TRBV5-4 to TRBJ2-4; D may be TRBD1 (7 bases). The germline V and J ends were trimmed by 3 bases and 7 bases, with 14 bases remaining between them. CDR3 size: 14 residues. Looked up from germline, CDR1 is SGHNT and CDR2 is YYREEE (reference sequence).